The 32 T cell receptor beta chains below all came from one sample that was sequenced in a study of T cell responses to AZD1222 COVID-19 vaccine. Data came from immunoSEQ multiplex PCR; TCRdb stores just in-frame clones and leaves some out. The repertoire holds some 110,000 clones, with 93% as singletons. Sequences were derived from peripheral blood, sampled on day 0 of AZD1222 vaccination. The receptor source for this set is an adult in good health.

The chain has TRBV6-4 and TRBJ2-2; 11 bases are shared with TRBD2. Per the germline V gene, CDR1 is MRHNA and CDR2 is SNTAGT. The CDR3 sequence is 20 residues long. V lost 2 bases, J lost 1 base, and 12 bases stayed unmatched. The CDR3 nucleotides are TGTGCCAGCAGTGACCCACTAGCGGGAGATGTTACGGGGAACACCGGGGAGCTGTTTTTT. Translated, it gives CASSDPLAGDVTGNTGELFF.

The chain carries TRBV7-9 and TRBJ1-2; tentatively, D is TRBD1 (6 bases). This CDR3 region has 14 residues. Deletions cut 5 bases from V and 7 bases from J, with 17 bases between. Germline values: CDR1 SEHNR, CDR2 FQNEAQ (reference sequence). The DNA of the CDR3 is TGTGCCAGCAGCCATACTAGGGGGAGAAGTGGCTACACCTTC. It specifies CASSHTRGRSGYTF.

This chain uses TRBV25-1 with TRBJ1-1; a possible D gene is TRBD1 (5 bases). Germline values: CDR1 MGHDK, CDR2 SYGVNS. This CDR3 has 13 residues. The ends were cut back, 2 bases at V and 7 bases at J, with 11 bases in the middle. DNA of the CDR3: TGTGCCAGCAGTGAAAGACAGACTTTTGAAGCTTTCTTT. As protein: CASSERQTFEAFF.

The V gene is TRBV10-3, the J gene TRBJ2-2, with D maybe TRBD2 (5 bases). Between the trimmed V and J ends, which lost 7 bases and 2 bases, there was a span of 23 bases. Germline loops: CDR1 ENHRY, CDR2 SYGVKD. This CDR3 has 18 residues. Written as DNA, the CDR3 is TGTGCCATCACCGAGCCATTTCGGGAAGGGATAAACACCGGGGAGCTGTTTTTT. Translating gives CAITEPFREGINTGELFF.

The chain has TRBV5-6 and TRBJ1-1; D not certain. V dropped 0 bases and J dropped 4 bases, with 4 bases sitting between them. The CDR3 is 12 residues long. CDR1 SGHDT and CDR2 YYEEEE come from the germline V gene. The CDR3 is CASSLVPTEAFF. The CDR3 region has the DNA TGTGCCAGCAGCTTGGTCCCCACTGAAGCTTTCTTT.

The chain recombines TRBV5-6 with TRBJ2-1, with 13 bases matching TRBD2. After removal of 4 bases from V and 7 bases from J, the junction contained 8 bases not matched to a gene. The germline V gene encodes CDR1 SGHDT and CDR2 YYEEEE. The CDR3 loop spans 16 amino acids. The CDR3 sequence: CASSGRTSGRWNEQFF. CDR3 bases: TGTGCCAGCAGCGGGCGGACTAGCGGGAGATGGAATGAGCAGTTCTTC. Looking up the rest from reference TRBV5-6 and TRBJ2-1 gives the full variable domain: DAGVTQSPTHLIKTRGQQVTLRCSPKSGHDTVSWYQQALGQGPQFIFQYYEEEERQRGNFPDRFSGHQFPNYSSELNVNALLLGDSALYLCASSGRTSGRWNEQFFGPGTRLTVL.

The V call is TRBV6-5, the J call TRBJ2-5, with a possible D match to TRBD2 (6 bases). CDR1 MNHEY and CDR2 SVGAGI come from the germline V gene. This CDR3 is built from 15 residues. Trimming removed 4 bases at V and 5 bases at J, with 17 bases between. CDR3 sequence reads: CASSSLEAGRETQYF. The DNA of the CDR3 is TGTGCCAGCAGTTCCCTTGAGGCGGGACGGGAGACCCAGTACTTC.

This clone was detected once. This chain uses TRBV29-1 with TRBJ1-4; maybe TRBD1 (5 bases). The CDR3 runs to 13 residues. The V and J ends lost 3 bases and 3 bases respectively, with 8 bases between them. Germline V gene lookup returns CDR1 SQVTM and CDR2 ANQGSEA. DNA for the CDR3: TGCAGCGTTGAGCAGGGCTCTAATGAAAAACTGTTTTTT. It codes for CSVEQGSNEKLFF.

The CDR3 bases are TGTGCCAGCAGCTCCCAAGCGGGAGAGGTCGAGCAGTACTTC. Translated, it gives CASSSQAGEVEQYF. The V gene is TRBV3-1 (or the pseudogene TRBV3-2), the J gene TRBJ2-7, with TRBD2 matching 8 bases. Germline lookup yields CDR1 LGHDT and CDR2 YNNKEL (reference sequence). V lost 5 bases and J lost 6; bases outside the gene matches: 9. This CDR3 contains 14 residues.

The chain joins TRBV18 to TRBJ2-5; tentatively, D is TRBD1 (7 bases). V was shortened by 4 bases and J by 2 bases, with 20 bases between the two germline ends. Germline V gene lookup returns CDR1 KGHSH and CDR2 LQKENI. The CDR3 spans 17 residues. The CDR3 region has the DNA TGTGCCAGCTCACGCCGGGGGCAGGGGGAAGTACAAGAGACCCAGTACTTC. Translated, it gives CASSRRGQGEVQETQYF.

The chain couples TRBV4-3 to TRBJ2-1, with D perhaps matching TRBD2 (5 bases). Looked up from germline, CDR1 is LGHNA and CDR2 is YSLEER. This CDR3 is built from 13 residues. The ends were cut back, 2 bases at V and 7 bases at J, with 9 bases in the middle. As DNA, the CDR3 is TGCGCCAGCAGCCAAATACTAGATAATGAGCAGTTCTTC. As protein: CASSQILDNEQFF.

This clone has just one count. The chain joins TRBV6-5 to TRBJ2-1; 9 nucleotides line up with TRBD2. The CDR3 spans 15 residues. The germline V gene encodes CDR1 MNHEY and CDR2 SVGAGI. J was trimmed by 10 bases and V by 10 bases; bases with no gene match: 17. In nucleotides, the CDR3 is TGTGCCACCTACCTTAGGGCGGGAGGGCCCCAGGAGCAGTTCTTC. This sequence encodes CATYLRAGGPQEQFF.

The V and J genes are TRBV2 and TRBJ2-7, with 8 positions matching TRBD2. Trimming removed 5 bases from V and 3 bases from J; junction bases left unmatched: 9. The CDR3 contains 15 residues. Germline values: CDR1 SNHLY, CDR2 FYNNEI. CDR3 coding DNA: TGTGCCAGCAGTCCTGGACTAGCCGGGGGCTACGAGCAGTACTTC. It is translated as CASSPGLAGGYEQYF.

This clone has more than one count but fewer than ten. The chain combines TRBV19 with TRBJ1-1; 10 bases fit TRBD1. Unmatched junction bases numbered 5, after V lost 6 bases and J lost 4 bases. This CDR3 comprises 14 residues. Germline assignment: CDR1 LNHDA and CDR2 SQIVND (reference sequence). The CDR3 loop is CASRDRGAGTEAFF. CDR3 nucleotide sequence: TGTGCCAGTAGGGACAGGGGGGCCGGCACTGAAGCTTTCTTT.

The chain is built from TRBV4-1 and TRBJ2-1, with unresolved D. Trimming pared 4 bases from V and 2 bases from J, leaving 12 bases between. This CDR3 is built from 15 residues. The germline CDR1 and CDR2 sequences are MGHRA and YSYEKL. The CDR3 loop reads CASSPSFSAYNEQFF. The CDR3 DNA reads TGCGCCAGCAGCCCCTCCTTCTCGGCCTACAATGAGCAGTTCTTC.

This chain connects TRBV15 to TRBJ2-5, with 9 bases aligning to TRBD2. The CDR3 runs to 17 residues. V was pared by 3 bases and J by 2 bases, with 10 bases of the junction left unmatched. CDR1 and CDR2 from the germline V gene are LNHNV and YYDKDF (reference sequence). As DNA, the CDR3 is TGTGCCACCAGCAGTAGGCGAGGTCTAGCGGGACAAGAGACCCAGTACTTC. Residues: CATSSRRGLAGQETQYF.

This chain joins TRBV6-2 or TRBV6-3 and TRBJ2-1, with 11 nucleotides matching TRBD1. J lost 5 bases, V lost 0 bases, and 3 bases had no gene match. Germline V gene sequence: CDR1 MNHEY, CDR2 SVGEGT. The CDR3 spans 16 residues. This CDR3 is CASSYSPGQGDNEQFF. CDR3 nucleotides: TGTGCCAGCAGTTACTCGCCGGGACAGGGGGACAATGAGCAGTTCTTC.

The chain recombines TRBV30 with TRBJ1-3, with TRBD1 identical over 10 bases. The V gene end was trimmed by 1 base and the J gene end by 4 bases; junction bases not matched to a gene: 1. This CDR3 has 14 amino acids. Germline V gene sequence: CDR1 GTSNPN, CDR2 SVGIG (reference sequence). DNA of the CDR3: TGTGCCTGGAGTGAGACAGGGGGCGGAAACACCATATATTTT. Its protein is CAWSETGGGNTIYF.

The chain carries TRBV6-2 or TRBV6-3 and TRBJ2-1, with 12 bases that match TRBD1. The germline gives CDR1 MNHEY, CDR2 SVGEGT. The length of the CDR3 is 14 residues. Trimming removed 5 bases from V and 9 bases from J; junction bases left unmatched: 5. CDR3 loop: CASSTGTGGGEQFF. The CDR3 DNA reads TGTGCCAGCAGTACCGGGACAGGGGGCGGTGAGCAGTTCTTC.

In its sample, this clone was seen once. The chain uses TRBV11-2 and TRBJ2-1; D unclear. V was trimmed by 4 bases and J by 7 bases, leaving 8 bases between them. This CDR3 contains 12 residues. Per the germline V gene, CDR1 is SGHAT and CDR2 is FQNNGV. The CDR3 reads CASSSLVNEQFF. Here the CDR3 DNA reads TGTGCCAGCAGCTCCCTAGTAAATGAGCAGTTCTTC.

The rearrangement uses TRBV4-2 and TRBJ1-1; D is unresolved. In germline, CDR1 is LGHNA, CDR2 YNFKEQ. The CDR3 spans 13 residues. V was shortened by 4 bases and J by 4 bases, with 10 bases between the two germline ends. CDR3 protein: CASSPLRATEAFF. In DNA, the CDR3 is TGTGCCAGCAGCCCCTTACGGGCCACTGAAGCTTTCTTT.

The V and J genes are TRBV19 and TRBJ1-1; 7 positions match TRBD1. V gave up 7 bases and J gave up 7 bases; unmatched junction bases: 6. CDR1 and CDR2 (germline): LNHDA, SQIVND (reference sequence). The CDR3 is 12 amino acids. The CDR3 nucleotides are TGTGCCAGTACTCTGCAGGGGGTTGAAGCTTTCTTT. Encoded protein: CASTLQGVEAFF.

This chain connects TRBV29-1 to TRBJ2-5; tentative D call: TRBD1 (6 bases). Between the trimmed V and J ends, which lost 5 bases and 4 bases, there was a span of 14 bases. This CDR3 comprises 13 residues. The germline V gene has CDR1 SQVTM and CDR2 ANQGSEA. The CDR3 DNA is TGCAGCGTTTCTGGGACAAATGGAGAGACCCAGTACTTC. Translating it yields CSVSGTNGETQYF.

The rearrangement uses TRBV24-1 and TRBJ2-7; D is uncertain. V lost 2 bases and J lost 6, with 10 bases in between. The CDR3 covers 13 residues. CDR1 is KGHDR, CDR2 SFDVKD, per germline. The chain's CDR3 is CATSDWADREQYF. DNA of the CDR3: TGTGCCACCAGTGATTGGGCCGACCGCGAGCAGTACTTC.

This chain joins TRBV15 and TRBJ2-3; D could derive from TRBD1 or TRBD2 (6 bases each). V gave up 6 bases and J gave up 5 bases, with 12 bases separating them. This CDR3 contains 13 residues. From germline, CDR1 is LNHNV and CDR2 YYDKDF (reference sequence). DNA for the CDR3: TGTGCCACCAGATCGGGGGCGAGAGATACGCAGTATTTT. Translation: CATRSGARDTQYF.

Relative to its sample, this clone is medium-sized. V gene TRBV11-2 combines with J gene TRBJ2-7; 10 nucleotides line up with TRBD1. CDR1 and CDR2 (germline): SGHAT, FQNNGV. V lost 5 bases to trimming and J lost 7 bases; unmatched junction nucleotides: 11. This CDR3 is 15 amino acids long. The CDR3 protein is CASSRPSGQGFEQYF. CDR3 bases: TGTGCCAGCAGCCGACCGTCGGGACAGGGGTTTGAGCAGTACTTC.

The chain recombines TRBV9 with TRBJ2-3; weak D call: TRBD2 (7 bases). The length of the CDR3 is 17 residues. Germline assignment: CDR1 SGDLS and CDR2 YYNGEE. Trimming took off 0 bases at V and 1 base at J, with 15 bases between the two ends. The CDR3 protein is CASSVEGGTTGTDTQYF. As DNA, the CDR3 is TGTGCCAGCAGCGTAGAGGGGGGGACTACAGGCACAGATACGCAGTATTTT.

The J gene is TRBJ2-7, the V gene TRBV5-1, with 9 nucleotides matching TRBD2. Trimming at V came to 4 bases and at J to 4 bases, leaving 6 bases not matched to a gene. From germline, CDR1 is SGHRS and CDR2 YFSETQ. The CDR3 extends over 14 amino acids. The CDR3 spells CASSDSGRKYEQYF. The DNA of the CDR3 is TGCGCCAGCAGCGATAGCGGGAGAAAGTACGAGCAGTACTTC. The full variable domain, in which reference TRBV5-1 and TRBJ2-7 provide the parts outside the CDR3, is KAGVTQTPRYLIKTRGQQVTLSCSPISGHRSVSWYQQTPGQGLQFLFEYFSETQRNKGNFPGRFSGRQFSNSRSEMNVSTLELGDSALYLCASSDSGRKYEQYFGPGTRLTVT.

This clone was seen only a few times. The V and J genes are TRBV3-1 (or the pseudogene TRBV3-2) and TRBJ2-7; TRBD1 matches at 9 bases. V shed 3 bases and J 3 bases; nucleotides not matched to a gene: 9. Germline CDR1 and CDR2: LGHDT and YNNKEL (reference sequence). The CDR3 totals 16 residues. The CDR3 DNA sequence: TGTGCCAGCAGCCAGAGAGGGACAGGGTGGCGCTACGAGCAGTACTTC. It encodes CASSQRGTGWRYEQYF.

The rearrangement links TRBV6-5 to TRBJ2-1, with D unclear. Looked up from germline, CDR1 is MNHEY and CDR2 is SVGAGI. The CDR3 has 13 amino acids. Here the CDR3 reads CATRRNSYNEQFF. The CDR3 DNA sequence: TGTGCGACCAGACGGAACTCATACAATGAGCAGTTCTTC.

The rearrangement joins TRBV7-2 to TRBJ2-2; D unresolved. CDR1 and CDR2 (germline): SGHTA, FQGNSA. This CDR3 spans 12 amino acids. V lost 2 bases to trimming and J lost 10 bases, with 8 bases between them. CDR3 amino acids: CASSLTTVELFF. CDR3 coding DNA: TGTGCCAGCAGCTTAACCACAGTGGAGCTGTTTTTT.

V is TRBV20-1 and J is TRBJ2-1; D uncertain. Germline-derived CDR1 and CDR2 are DFQATT and SNEGSKA (reference sequence). V gave up 3 bases and J gave up 0 bases, with 12 bases separating them. This CDR3 has 15 residues. CDR3 protein: CSASDVASSYNEQFF. CDR3 nucleotide sequence: TGCAGTGCTAGTGATGTCGCGAGCTCCTACAATGAGCAGTTCTTC.